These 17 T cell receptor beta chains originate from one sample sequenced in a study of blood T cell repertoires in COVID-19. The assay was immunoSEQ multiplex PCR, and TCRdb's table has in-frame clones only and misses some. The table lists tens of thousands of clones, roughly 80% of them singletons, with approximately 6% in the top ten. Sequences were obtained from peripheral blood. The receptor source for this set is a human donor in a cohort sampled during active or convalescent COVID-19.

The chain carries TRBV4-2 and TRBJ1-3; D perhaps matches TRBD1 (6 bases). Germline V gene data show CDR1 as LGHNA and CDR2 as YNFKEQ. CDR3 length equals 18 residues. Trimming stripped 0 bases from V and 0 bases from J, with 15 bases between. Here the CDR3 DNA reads TGTGCCAGCAGCCAAGATCTTGTAGGACAGATCTCTGGAAACACCATATATTTT. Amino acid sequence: CASSQDLVGQISGNTIYF.

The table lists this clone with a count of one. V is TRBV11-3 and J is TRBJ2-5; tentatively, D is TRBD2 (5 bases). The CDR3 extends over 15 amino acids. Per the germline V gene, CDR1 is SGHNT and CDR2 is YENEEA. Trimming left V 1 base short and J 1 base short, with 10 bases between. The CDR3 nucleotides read TGTGCCAGCAGCTTAGGTACCAGCGGCCAAGAGACCCAGTACTTC. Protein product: CASSLGTSGQETQYF.

DNA for the CDR3: TGTGCCAGCAGCTTATTCGGGACAATGTCCTACGAGCAGTACTTC. It translates to CASSLFGTMSYEQYF. The genes are TRBV7-2 and TRBJ2-7, with D perhaps matching TRBD1 (6 bases). V lost 2 bases to trimming and J lost 1 base, with 12 bases between them. Germline values: CDR1 SGHTA, CDR2 FQGNSA. The CDR3 spans 15 residues.

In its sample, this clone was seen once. The CDR3 nucleotides read TGTGCCAGCAGAAGGACAGGGGGCCTTTCTGGGGCCAACGTCCTGACTTTC. Protein: CASRRTGGLSGANVLTF. The chain links TRBV2 to TRBJ2-6; 11 bases are a match to TRBD1. The CDR3 is 17 amino acids. The V gene's germline CDR1 is SNHLY and CDR2 FYNNEI. V trimming: 6 bases; J trimming: 1 base; junction bases outside the gene matches: 5. Variable domain in full (rest from reference TRBV2 and TRBJ2-6): EPEVTQTPSHQVTQMGQEVILRCVPISNHLYFYWYRQILGQKVEFLVSFYNNEISEKSEIFDDQFSVERPDGSNFTLKIRSTKLEDSAMYFCASRRTGGLSGANVLTFGAGSRLTVL.

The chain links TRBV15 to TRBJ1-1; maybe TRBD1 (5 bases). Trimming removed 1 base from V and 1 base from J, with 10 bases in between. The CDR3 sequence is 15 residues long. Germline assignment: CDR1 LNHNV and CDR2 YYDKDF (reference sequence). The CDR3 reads CATSRVARANTEAFF. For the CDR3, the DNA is TGTGCCACCAGCAGAGTGGCCAGGGCGAACACTGAAGCTTTCTTT.

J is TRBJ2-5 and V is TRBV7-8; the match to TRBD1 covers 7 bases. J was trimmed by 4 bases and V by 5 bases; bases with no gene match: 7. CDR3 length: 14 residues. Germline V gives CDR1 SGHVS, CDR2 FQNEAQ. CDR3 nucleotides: TGTGCCAGCAGCGAGAGGGGGCACGGAGAGACCCAGTACTTC. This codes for CASSERGHGETQYF.

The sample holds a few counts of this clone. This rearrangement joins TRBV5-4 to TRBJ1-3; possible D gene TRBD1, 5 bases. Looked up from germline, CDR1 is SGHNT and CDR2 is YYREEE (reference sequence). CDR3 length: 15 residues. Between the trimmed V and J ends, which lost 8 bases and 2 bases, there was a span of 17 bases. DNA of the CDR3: TGTGCCAGTGGGGACTACCCGGCGGCTGGAAACACCATATATTTT. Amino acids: CASGDYPAAGNTIYF.

The CDR3 loop reads CASSVSRDRGPNFYEQYF. CDR3 DNA sequence: TGTGCCAGCAGCGTAAGCCGGGACAGGGGGCCCAATTTCTACGAGCAGTACTTC. The gene calls are TRBV7-9 and TRBJ2-7; 12 bases fit TRBD1. Germline-derived CDR1 and CDR2 are SEHNR and FQNEAQ (reference sequence). The CDR3 sequence is 18 residues long. Losses at the gene ends were 5 bases for V and 3 bases for J; bases not matched to a gene: 14. The full variable domain, with the rest looked up from reference TRBV7-9 and TRBJ2-7, is DTGVSQNPRHKITKRGQNVTFRCDPISEHNRLYWYRQTLGQGPEFLTYFQNEAQLEKSRLLSDRFSAERPKGSFSTLEIQRTEQGDSAMYLCASSVSRDRGPNFYEQYFGPGTRLTVT.

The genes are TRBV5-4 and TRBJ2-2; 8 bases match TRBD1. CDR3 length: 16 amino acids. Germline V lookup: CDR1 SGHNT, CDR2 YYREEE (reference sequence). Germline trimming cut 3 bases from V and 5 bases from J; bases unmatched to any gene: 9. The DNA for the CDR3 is TGTGCCAGCAGCTCCCGGACAGGGCTACGGACCGGGGAGCTGTTTTTT. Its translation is CASSSRTGLRTGELFF. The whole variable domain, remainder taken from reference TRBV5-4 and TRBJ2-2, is ETGVTQSPTHLIKTRGQQVTLRCSSQSGHNTVSWYQQALGQGPQFIFQYYREEENGRGNFPPRFSGLQFPNYSSELNVNALELDDSALYLCASSSRTGLRTGELFFGEGSRLTVL.

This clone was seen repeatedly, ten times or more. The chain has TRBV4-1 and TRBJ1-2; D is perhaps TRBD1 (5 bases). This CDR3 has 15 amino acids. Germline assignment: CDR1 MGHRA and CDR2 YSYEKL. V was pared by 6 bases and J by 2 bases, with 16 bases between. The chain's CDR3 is CASRPVEGRNYGYTF. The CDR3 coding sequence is TGCGCCAGCAGACCAGTGGAGGGGCGCAACTATGGCTACACCTTC.

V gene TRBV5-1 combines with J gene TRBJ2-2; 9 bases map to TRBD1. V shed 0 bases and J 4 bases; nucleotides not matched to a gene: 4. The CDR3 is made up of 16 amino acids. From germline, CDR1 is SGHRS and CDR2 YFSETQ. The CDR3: CASSLALTGGTGELFF. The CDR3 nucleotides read TGCGCCAGCAGCTTGGCCTTGACAGGGGGCACCGGGGAGCTGTTTTTT.

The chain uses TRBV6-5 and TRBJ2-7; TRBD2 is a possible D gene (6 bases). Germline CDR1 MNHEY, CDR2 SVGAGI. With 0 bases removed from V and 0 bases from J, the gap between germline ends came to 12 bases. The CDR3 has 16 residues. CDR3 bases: TGTGCCAGCAGTTACTCGTTACGGGGGAGCTCCTACGAGCAGTACTTC. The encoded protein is CASSYSLRGSSYEQYF.

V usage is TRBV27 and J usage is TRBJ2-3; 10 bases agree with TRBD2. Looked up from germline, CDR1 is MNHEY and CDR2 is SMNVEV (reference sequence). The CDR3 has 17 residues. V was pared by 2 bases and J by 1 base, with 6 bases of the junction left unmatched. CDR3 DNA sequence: TGTGCCAGCAGTTTACGACAGGGGACTAGCGGCACAGATACGCAGTATTTT. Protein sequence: CASSLRQGTSGTDTQYF.

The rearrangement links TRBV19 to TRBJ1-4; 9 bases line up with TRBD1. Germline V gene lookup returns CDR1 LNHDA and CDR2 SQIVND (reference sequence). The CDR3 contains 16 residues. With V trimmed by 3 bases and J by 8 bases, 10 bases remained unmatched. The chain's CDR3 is CASSIGRDREREKLFF. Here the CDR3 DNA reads TGTGCCAGTAGTATCGGCCGGGACAGGGAACGAGAAAAACTGTTTTTT. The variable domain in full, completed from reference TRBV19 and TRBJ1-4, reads DGGITQSPKYLFRKEGQNVTLSCEQNLNHDAMYWYRQDPGQGLRLIYYSQIVNDFQKGDIAEGYSVSREKKESFPLTVTSAQKNPTAFYLCASSIGRDREREKLFFGSGTQLSVL.

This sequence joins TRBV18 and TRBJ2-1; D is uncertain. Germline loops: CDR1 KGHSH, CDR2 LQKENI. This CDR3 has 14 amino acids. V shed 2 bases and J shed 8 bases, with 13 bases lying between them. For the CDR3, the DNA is TGTGCCAGCTCACCATCGACTCAAGCCGATGAGCAGTTCTTC. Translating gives CASSPSTQADEQFF.

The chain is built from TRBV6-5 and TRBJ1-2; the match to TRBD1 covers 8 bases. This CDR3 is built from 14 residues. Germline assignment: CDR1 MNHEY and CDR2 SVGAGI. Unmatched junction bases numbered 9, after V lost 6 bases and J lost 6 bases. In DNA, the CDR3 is TGTGCCAGCAGAATGACAGGGGAGTTTCATGGCTACACCTTC. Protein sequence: CASRMTGEFHGYTF.

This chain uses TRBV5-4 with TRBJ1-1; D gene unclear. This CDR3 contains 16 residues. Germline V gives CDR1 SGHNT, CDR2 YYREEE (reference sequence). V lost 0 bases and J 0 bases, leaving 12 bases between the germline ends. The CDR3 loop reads CASSLGPGPMNTEAFF. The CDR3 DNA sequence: TGTGCCAGCAGCTTGGGGCCAGGCCCTATGAACACTGAAGCTTTCTTT.